The 17 T cell receptor beta chains reported below all come from one sample, sequenced in a study of control samples from healthy donors and cancer patients. Produced via immunoSEQ multiplex PCR; TCRdb's table is partial and in-frame only. The sample records 80,000 to 100,000 clones, around 90% being singletons. The sequenced sample consisted of blood. The receptor set was obtained from a human donor in good health. The donor label of this sample is uncertain.

V is TRBV20-1 and J is TRBJ1-1; TRBD1 might be the D (5 bases). The CDR3 length is 11 residues. Germline V gives CDR1 DFQATT, CDR2 SNEGSKA (reference sequence). Trimming removed 2 bases at V and 4 bases at J, with 5 bases between. CDR3 nucleotides: TGCAGTGCTAGACAGGGCACTGAAGCTTTCTTT. Its translation is CSARQGTEAFF.

This rearrangement joins TRBV6-1 to TRBJ2-3; D is unresolved. V gave up 3 bases and J gave up 4 bases, with 14 bases separating them. This CDR3 comprises 15 residues. Germline assignment: CDR1 MNHNS and CDR2 SASEGT. The chain's CDR3 is CASSDSASTADTQYF. The DNA of the CDR3 is TGTGCCAGCAGTGATTCGGCATCAACGGCAGATACGCAGTATTTT.

This chain links TRBV6-2 or TRBV6-3 with TRBJ2-7, with TRBD2 matching 8 bases. Germline values: CDR1 MNHEY, CDR2 SVGEGT. Trimming at V came to 0 bases and at J to 0 bases, leaving 4 bases not matched to a gene. The length of the CDR3 is 16 residues. This chain's CDR3 is CASSYSILAGSYEQYV. As DNA, the CDR3 is TGTGCCAGCAGTTACTCGATCCTAGCGGGCTCCTACGAGCAGTACGTC.

The gene calls are TRBV5-1 and TRBJ2-1, with D unclear. The CDR3 has 14 residues. Trimming took 0 bases from V and 4 from J, leaving 8 bases between them. CDR1 is SGHRS and CDR2 is YFSETQ in the germline V gene. The DNA for the CDR3 is TGCGCCAGCAGCTTGGTGGGCTCGTACAATGAGCAGTTCTTC. Protein product: CASSLVGSYNEQFF.

The chain joins TRBV28 to TRBJ2-7, with 7 bases identical to TRBD1. Germline-derived CDR1 and CDR2 are MDHEN and SYDVKM. The CDR3 covers 14 residues. V lost 5 bases to trimming and J lost 2 bases; unmatched junction nucleotides: 6. The CDR3 here is CASSPLTGTYEQYV. The CDR3 nucleotides read TGTGCCAGCAGTCCCTTGACAGGGACCTACGAGCAGTACGTC.

The V call is TRBV6-5, the J call TRBJ1-1; 7 bases agree with TRBD1. J was trimmed by 2 bases and V by 7 bases; bases with no gene match: 4. Germline CDR1 is MNHEY and CDR2 is SVGAGI. The CDR3 is 13 amino acids. CDR3 amino acids: CASIGQVNTEAFF. The CDR3 DNA follows: TGTGCCAGCATTGGACAGGTCAACACTGAAGCTTTCTTT.

This clone was detected only once. The genes are TRBV19 and TRBJ1-2; 7 nucleotides match TRBD1. The CDR3 runs 15 residues. The V and J ends lost 5 bases and 8 bases, in that order; junction bases with no gene match: 14. Germline V gene data show CDR1 as LNHDA and CDR2 as SQIVND (reference sequence). The CDR3 DNA reads as TGTGCCAGTAGTTTGCCGGGACAGCCTTTGGGCGGCTACACCTTC. It encodes CASSLPGQPLGGYTF. Looking up the rest from reference TRBV19 and TRBJ1-2 gives the full variable domain: DGGITQSPKYLFRKEGQNVTLSCEQNLNHDAMYWYRQDPGQGLRLIYYSQIVNDFQKGDIAEGYSVSREKKESFPLTVTSAQKNPTAFYLCASSLPGQPLGGYTFGSGTRLTVV.

The chain employs TRBV27 and TRBJ2-7; D could derive from TRBD1 or TRBD2 (5 bases each). CDR1 and CDR2 (germline): MNHEY, SMNVEV (reference sequence). V gave up 2 bases and J gave up 5 bases, with 13 bases separating them. The CDR3 loop spans 14 amino acids. CDR3 in DNA: TGTGCCAGCAGTTTACGGGGCAGGGTGGACGAGCAGTACTTC. Amino acids: CASSLRGRVDEQYF.

This rearrangement joins TRBV14 to TRBJ1-2, with TRBD1 matching 7 bases. The ends lost 0 bases at V and 8 bases at J; junction bases unmatched: 21. The CDR3 consists of 19 residues. Germline CDR1 SGHDN, CDR2 FVKESK. CDR3 loop: CASSQDWGTVQRIRGGYTF. The CDR3 DNA reads TGTGCCAGCAGCCAAGATTGGGGGACAGTCCAGCGTATCAGAGGGGGCTACACCTTC.

This clone has just one count. The CDR3 DNA sequence: TGTGCTAGTGGCCCTTATGGAAACACCATATATTTT. Amino acids: CASGPYGNTIYF. J is TRBJ1-3 and V is TRBV12-5, with D uncertain. The CDR3 consists of 12 residues. CDR1 and CDR2 from the germline V gene are LGHNT and FRNRAP. The germline V and J ends were trimmed by 6 bases and 3 bases, with 6 bases remaining between them.

The CDR3 region has the DNA TGCAGCGTTGGGACAGGGGTGGGGCAGCCCCAGCATTTT. This encodes CSVGTGVGQPQHF. This chain connects TRBV29-1 to TRBJ1-5; 9 bases are shared with TRBD1. Germline V CDR1 and CDR2: SQVTM, ANQGSEA. Trimming removed 4 bases from V and 7 bases from J; junction bases left unmatched: 5. The CDR3 covers 13 residues.

This chain uses TRBV29-1 with TRBJ1-1; D uncertain. Trimming pared 4 bases from V and 10 bases from J, leaving 16 bases between. The CDR3 totals 12 residues. Per germline, CDR1 SQVTM and CDR2 ANQGSEA. The CDR3 DNA reads TGCAGCGTTGGAGGACTCTCTAATGGAGCTTTCTTT. Amino acids: CSVGGLSNGAFF.

This clone was recorded only once. The chain employs TRBV7-6 and TRBJ1-5; no clear D. CDR1 and CDR2 (germline): SGHVS, FNYEAQ. CDR3 length: 15 amino acids. Between the trimmed V and J ends, which lost 1 base and 8 bases, there was a span of 15 bases. CDR3 residues: CASSLGGSPTEPQHF. DNA for the CDR3: TGTGCCAGCAGCTTAGGTGGCTCTCCGACGGAGCCCCAGCATTTT.

This rearrangement joins TRBV5-4 to TRBJ1-3; D is unclear. Trimming removed 4 bases from V and 1 base from J, with 9 bases in between. Germline V gene lookup returns CDR1 SGHNT and CDR2 YYREEE (reference sequence). This CDR3 region has 14 residues. The CDR3 region is CASSQEASGNTIYF. Written as DNA, the CDR3 is TGTGCCAGCAGCCAGGAGGCTTCTGGAAACACCATATATTTT. Using reference TRBV5-4 and TRBJ1-3 for the parts outside the CDR3, the full variable domain is ETGVTQSPTHLIKTRGQQVTLRCSSQSGHNTVSWYQQALGQGPQFIFQYYREEENGRGNFPPRFSGLQFPNYSSELNVNALELDDSALYLCASSQEASGNTIYFGEGSWLTVV.

The chain is built from TRBV9 and TRBJ2-5; D might be TRBD2 (6 bases). CDR3 length equals 16 residues. Trimming stripped 0 bases from V and 1 base from J, with 13 bases between. Germline values: CDR1 SGDLS, CDR2 YYNGEE. This chain's CDR3 is CASSVALGGRQETQYF. CDR3 sequence (DNA): TGTGCCAGCAGCGTAGCCCTGGGGGGTCGCCAAGAGACCCAGTACTTC.

The chain is built from TRBV25-1 and TRBJ1-2, with no clear D. This CDR3 is built from 13 residues. The germline V gene encodes CDR1 MGHDK and CDR2 SYGVNS. Trimming took off 2 bases at V and 6 bases at J, with 10 bases between the two ends. In DNA form, the CDR3 reads TGTGCCAGCAGTGAAAGCGTTGGGGATGGCTACACCTTC. Amino acids: CASSESVGDGYTF.

This clone is a singleton in its sample. The V gene is TRBV6-5, the J gene TRBJ2-3; D uncertain. With 7 bases removed from V and 2 bases from J, the gap between germline ends came to 10 bases. Germline-derived CDR1 and CDR2 are MNHEY and SVGAGI. CDR3 length: 13 residues. CDR3 region: CASTPTVTDTQYF. CDR3 DNA: TGTGCCAGCACCCCGACGGTCACAGATACGCAGTATTTT.